This is a list of T cell receptor beta chains from one sample in a study of human T cells and chemical hapten exposure. In TCRdb, the RACE reads were re-called with MiXCR into one record per CDR3 protein. The data hold approximately 320,000 distinct CDR3 sequences, with approximately 5% observed a single time. Sample: whole blood, taken in connection with sensitization to the hapten diphenylcyclopropenone (DPC). The source of these receptors is a woman in her late teens or twenties with alopecia areata. Some clones in this sample may be carry-over from other donors' samples. Both conserved end residues are part of each CDR3. Fields, in order: CDR3 DNA, CDR3 protein, clone size, V gene, D gene, J gene. The D gene is left open where the match is weak. The size field is filled for only some rows; it gives once, few, many or a size class.

CDR3 DNA: TGCGCCAGCAGCCCTCGCGGGGCCCCCGATGTCAACACCGGGGAGCTGTTTTTT
CDR3 protein: CASSPRGAPDVNTGELFF
clone size: -
V gene: TRBV4-1
D gene: -
J gene: TRBJ2-2

CDR3 DNA: TGTGCCAGCGGTATCACTGAAGCTTTCTTT
CDR3 protein: CASGITEAFF
clone size: many
V gene: TRBV6-4
D gene: -
J gene: TRBJ1-1

CDR3 DNA: TGTGCCAGCAGTTTCGACTGGGGGCAGGAGACCCAGTACTTC
CDR3 protein: CASSFDWGQETQYF
clone size: many
V gene: TRBV27
D gene: -
J gene: TRBJ2-5

CDR3 DNA: TGCGCCAGCAGCCCCCTCAGAGCGGGGGGGCCTAGGTCCACAGATACGCAGTATTTT
CDR3 protein: CASSPLRAGGPRSTDTQYF
clone size: many
V gene: TRBV5-1
D gene: TRBD2
J gene: TRBJ2-3

CDR3 DNA: TGTGCCACCCGTGCGAGGGGGGCCACTGAAGCTTTCTTT
CDR3 protein: CATRARGATEAFF
clone size: -
V gene: TRBV24-1
D gene: -
J gene: TRBJ1-1

CDR3 DNA: TGTGCCAGCTACGGGGTAGGGTTGAGGACTGAAGCTTTCTTT
CDR3 protein: CASYGVGLRTEAFF
clone size: many
V gene: TRBV6-5
D gene: -
J gene: TRBJ1-1

CDR3 DNA: TGCGCCAGCAGCGTCGAAACAGATACGCAGTATTTT
CDR3 protein: CASSVETDTQYF
clone size: -
V gene: TRBV5-1
D gene: -
J gene: TRBJ2-3

CDR3 DNA: TGTGCCATCAGTGACAGGAAAGGTGACACTGAAGCTTTCTTT
CDR3 protein: CAISDRKGDTEAFF
clone size: -
V gene: TRBV10-3
D gene: -
J gene: TRBJ1-1

CDR3 DNA: TGTGCCAGCAGTGAAAACTTAGGGACTAGCGGGGTTACAGATACGCAGTATTTT
CDR3 protein: CASSENLGTSGVTDTQYF
clone size: few
V gene: TRBV25-1
D gene: TRBD2
J gene: TRBJ2-3

CDR3 DNA: TGTGCCAGCAGTTACTCGGAGACGAGCGGGGGGTACAATGAGCAGTTCTTC
CDR3 protein: CASSYSETSGGYNEQFF
clone size: few
V gene: TRBV6-2/TRBV6-3
D gene: TRBD2
J gene: TRBJ2-1

CDR3 DNA: TGTGCCAGCTCAAAGTGGAAGGATGGGGAAGCTTTCTTT
CDR3 protein: CASSKWKDGEAFF
clone size: many
V gene: TRBV6-1
D gene: -
J gene: TRBJ1-1

CDR3 DNA: TGTGCCAGCAGCCCTTCCACAGGGAATAATGAAAAACTGTTTTTT
CDR3 protein: CASSPSTGNNEKLFF
clone size: -
V gene: TRBV4-2
D gene: -
J gene: TRBJ1-4

CDR3 DNA: TGTGCCAGCAGCTTAAAAGCGCTCACGGGACTAGCGGGCTTCACAGATACGCAGTATTTT
CDR3 protein: CASSLKALTGLAGFTDTQYF
clone size: few
V gene: TRBV7-2
D gene: TRBD2
J gene: TRBJ2-3

CDR3 DNA: TGTGCCAGCAGCCGGGGGGTTTCCGGGACAGGGTTAGAGACCCAGTACTTC
CDR3 protein: CASSRGVSGTGLETQYF
clone size: -
V gene: TRBV5-4
D gene: TRBD1
J gene: TRBJ2-5

CDR3 DNA: TGCGCCAGCAGCCCAGGACAGGGATTGCGAGAGACCCAGTACTTC
CDR3 protein: CASSPGQGLRETQYF
clone size: -
V gene: TRBV5-1
D gene: TRBD1
J gene: TRBJ2-5

CDR3 DNA: TGCAGTGCTAGAGACACGGTATCTGGAAACACCATATATTTT
CDR3 protein: CSARDTVSGNTIYF
clone size: -
V gene: TRBV20-1
D gene: -
J gene: TRBJ1-3

CDR3 DNA: TGCGCCAGCAGTGTGCGGGTCAATACTGAAGCTTTCTTT
CDR3 protein: CASSVRVNTEAFF
clone size: few
V gene: TRBV5-1
D gene: -
J gene: TRBJ1-1

CDR3 DNA: TGTGCCACCAGTGTCAACAGCGGGACCTTCAGCTCCTACAATGAGCAGTTCTTC
CDR3 protein: CATSVNSGTFSSYNEQFF
clone size: -
V gene: TRBV24-1
D gene: TRBD2
J gene: TRBJ2-1

CDR3 DNA: TGTGCCAGCAGTCAGATTAGACAGGGGAATTCACCCCTCCACTTT
CDR3 protein: CASSQIRQGNSPLHF
clone size: -
V gene: TRBV27
D gene: TRBD1
J gene: TRBJ1-6

CDR3 DNA: TGTGCCAGCGGGGCGATGAACACTGAAGCTTTCTTT
CDR3 protein: CASGAMNTEAFF
clone size: few
V gene: TRBV28
D gene: -
J gene: TRBJ1-1

CDR3 DNA: TGCAGTGCTAGAGGAAGCGGGGGGGCGTTTAGGACAGATACGCAGTATTTT
CDR3 protein: CSARGSGGAFRTDTQYF
clone size: few
V gene: TRBV20-1
D gene: TRBD2
J gene: TRBJ2-3

CDR3 DNA: TGTGCCAGCAGCCAATATACAGGGGGTTATGGCTACACCTTC
CDR3 protein: CASSQYTGGYGYTF
clone size: many
V gene: TRBV3-1
D gene: TRBD1
J gene: TRBJ1-2

CDR3 DNA: TGTGCCAGCAGCCCATTCCAGGTGGCAAATTCACCCCTCCACTTT
CDR3 protein: CASSPFQVANSPLHF
clone size: -
V gene: TRBV7-3
D gene: -
J gene: TRBJ1-6

CDR3 DNA: TGTGCCAGCAGCCCCCAGGGGACTGACTACGAGCAGTACTTC
CDR3 protein: CASSPQGTDYEQYF
clone size: many
V gene: TRBV6-5
D gene: -
J gene: TRBJ2-7

CDR3 DNA: TGCAGTGCTACTCATGGACAGACTTACGAGCAGTACTTC
CDR3 protein: CSATHGQTYEQYF
clone size: -
V gene: TRBV20-1
D gene: -
J gene: TRBJ2-7

CDR3 DNA: TGTGCCACCAGTGGACTAGCGGGGAGCAATGAGCAGTTCTTC
CDR3 protein: CATSGLAGSNEQFF
clone size: -
V gene: TRBV24-1
D gene: TRBD2
J gene: TRBJ2-1

CDR3 DNA: TGTGCCAGCAGCTTACCGGGACCGATGACCGGGGAGCTGTTTTTT
CDR3 protein: CASSLPGPMTGELFF
clone size: -
V gene: TRBV7-9
D gene: -
J gene: TRBJ2-2

CDR3 DNA: TGTGCCAGCAGCTTAGATAGCGGGGGGGCCAGGAATGAGCAGTTCTTC
CDR3 protein: CASSLDSGGARNEQFF
clone size: many
V gene: TRBV7-9
D gene: TRBD2
J gene: TRBJ2-1

CDR3 DNA: TGCAGTGCCTCGTGGCCCCCGGGTGGCTACACCTTC
CDR3 protein: CSASWPPGGYTF
clone size: few
V gene: TRBV20-1
D gene: -
J gene: TRBJ1-2

CDR3 DNA: TGCAGTGCTAGAAAGGGGAGCAATCAGCCCCAGCATTTT
CDR3 protein: CSARKGSNQPQHF
clone size: few
V gene: TRBV20-1
D gene: -
J gene: TRBJ1-5

CDR3 DNA: TGCGCCAGCAGCTGGACAGCGGGGGTCTCCTACAATGAGCAGTTCTTC
CDR3 protein: CASSWTAGVSYNEQFF
clone size: many
V gene: TRBV5-1
D gene: TRBD2
J gene: TRBJ2-1

CDR3 DNA: TGTGCCAGCAGTTTTCGTTTAAGCGGGGGCTACAATGAGCAGTTCTTC
CDR3 protein: CASSFRLSGGYNEQFF
clone size: many
V gene: TRBV28
D gene: TRBD2
J gene: TRBJ2-1

CDR3 DNA: TGCGCCAGCAGCTTGGCCGGAGGAATTGGGGGGAAAAATGAGCAGTTCTTC
CDR3 protein: CASSLAGGIGGKNEQFF
clone size: -
V gene: TRBV5-1
D gene: -
J gene: TRBJ2-1

CDR3 DNA: TGTGCCAGCAGTTTAGTCATCTTGGCAGAAGTGGATGGCTACACCTTC
CDR3 protein: CASSLVILAEVDGYTF
clone size: many
V gene: TRBV28
D gene: -
J gene: TRBJ1-2

CDR3 DNA: TGTGCCATCAGTGCAGGGCAACTTAACTATGGCTACACCTTC
CDR3 protein: CAISAGQLNYGYTF
clone size: few
V gene: TRBV10-3
D gene: -
J gene: TRBJ1-2

CDR3 DNA: TGTGCCAGCACCCAGGGGGAGGCAGGGAGTACTGTATACACCTTC
CDR3 protein: CASTQGEAGSTVYTF
clone size: many
V gene: TRBV28
D gene: TRBD1
J gene: TRBJ1-2

CDR3 DNA: TGTGCCAGCAGTGGCCCTGGGACGGACGACGCATATAGCAATCAGCCCCAGCATTTT
CDR3 protein: CASSGPGTDDAYSNQPQHF
clone size: -
V gene: TRBV25-1
D gene: -
J gene: TRBJ1-5

CDR3 DNA: TGTGCCAGCAGCCCACACTCGTACTCCTATAATTCACCCCTCCACTTT
CDR3 protein: CASSPHSYSYNSPLHF
clone size: many
V gene: TRBV7-3
D gene: -
J gene: TRBJ1-6

CDR3 DNA: TGTGCCAGCAGTTTCTCAGGGGGCGGGTATGGCTACACCTTC
CDR3 protein: CASSFSGGGYGYTF
clone size: -
V gene: TRBV6-6
D gene: TRBD1
J gene: TRBJ1-2

CDR3 DNA: TGCAGTGCTAGAGATCAGGGAGGAGGGACAGATACGCAGTATTTT
CDR3 protein: CSARDQGGGTDTQYF
clone size: few
V gene: TRBV20-1
D gene: -
J gene: TRBJ2-3

CDR3 DNA: TGCGCCAGCACTTGGGACGGAGACTACAATGAGCAGTTCTTC
CDR3 protein: CASTWDGDYNEQFF
clone size: -
V gene: TRBV5-1
D gene: -
J gene: TRBJ2-1

CDR3 DNA: TGCGCCAGCAGCTTGGACAGGAACATTGAAAAACTGTTTTTT
CDR3 protein: CASSLDRNIEKLFF
clone size: -
V gene: TRBV5-1
D gene: -
J gene: TRBJ1-4

CDR3 DNA: TGTGCCAGCAGCTTAGTCCCCCGGGAGAACACCGGGGAGCTGTTTTTT
CDR3 protein: CASSLVPRENTGELFF
clone size: few
V gene: TRBV7-8
D gene: -
J gene: TRBJ2-2

CDR3 DNA: TGTGCCAGCAGCTTAGCGGGGTCTGCTAACTATGGCTACACCTTC
CDR3 protein: CASSLAGSANYGYTF
clone size: many
V gene: TRBV7-8
D gene: -
J gene: TRBJ1-2

CDR3 DNA: TGTGCCAGCAGTTACAGGGACACTGAAGCTTTCTTT
CDR3 protein: CASSYRDTEAFF
clone size: many
V gene: TRBV6-2/TRBV6-3
D gene: -
J gene: TRBJ1-1